This T cell receptor beta chain was retrieved from a study of T cell responses to AZD1222 COVID-19 vaccine. General study findings and limits: Donors skewed white British and female; clonal diversity was possibly underestimated. In the spike-specific TCR repertoire, nearly half reportedly target unmutated variant regions. There were vaccine-associated CD4 TCRs across spike, dominant at 160-218 and 743-854.

Using immunoSEQ multiplex PCR, the repertoire was profiled, and TCRdb retains in-frame clones only, with some absent. This sample yields about 120,000 clones, of which roughly 87% are seen a single time; around 2.6% belongs to the top ten. CDR1 is SGHNT and CDR2 is YYREEE in the germline V gene (reference sequence). V lost 4 bases to trimming and J lost 7 bases, with 18 bases between them. The length of the CDR3 is 15 residues. Comments on this clone: Its matching antigen is unknown.

Sample: peripheral blood, taken 28 days after the second AZD1222 dose. This TCR came from an adult who received the AZD1222 COVID-19 vaccine. The chain has TRBV5-4 and TRBJ2-1; possibly TRBD2 for D (5 bases). CDR3 nucleotide sequence: TGTGCCAGCAGCCCGTACGCGGAGGTCAGGAATGAGCAGTTCTTC. Translated, it gives CASSPYAEVRNEQFF.